Detailed here is one T cell receptor (beta chain). This entry comes from a study of cytomegalovirus exposure and HLA in healthy donors. Deletions cut 4 bases from V and 5 bases from J, with 17 bases between. CDR1 is LGHNA, CDR2 YSLEER, per germline. The CDR3 spans 16 residues. The PCR ran on 60 Vbeta and 13 Jbeta primers. Measured with immunoSEQ multiplex PCR; TCRdb has only the in-frame clones, and not every one. The table lists 150,000 to 200,000 clones, over 80% of them singletons. The chain couples TRBV4-3 to TRBJ2-2, with a weak D call TRBD2 (6 bases). The specimen sequenced was PBMCs. This clonotype was obtained from a girl between 10 and 17 years old in good health and CMV-seropositive. CDR3 nucleotides: TGCGCCAGCAGCCCGGGACTCTCTGCGTGGACCGGGGAGCTGTTTTTT. Its protein product is CASSPGLSAWTGELFF.